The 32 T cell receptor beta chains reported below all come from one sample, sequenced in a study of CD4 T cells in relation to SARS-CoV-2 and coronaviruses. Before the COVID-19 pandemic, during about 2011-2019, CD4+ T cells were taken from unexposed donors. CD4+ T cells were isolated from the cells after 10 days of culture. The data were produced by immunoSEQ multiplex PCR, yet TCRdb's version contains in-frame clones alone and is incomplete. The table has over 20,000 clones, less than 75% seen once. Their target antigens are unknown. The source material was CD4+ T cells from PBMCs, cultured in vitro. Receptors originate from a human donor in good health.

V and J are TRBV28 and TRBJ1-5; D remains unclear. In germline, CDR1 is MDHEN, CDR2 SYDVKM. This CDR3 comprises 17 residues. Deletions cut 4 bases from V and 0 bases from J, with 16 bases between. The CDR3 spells CASSSPYVSYSNQPQHF. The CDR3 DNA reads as TGTGCCAGCAGTTCTCCTTACGTGAGTTATAGCAATCAGCCCCAGCATTTT.

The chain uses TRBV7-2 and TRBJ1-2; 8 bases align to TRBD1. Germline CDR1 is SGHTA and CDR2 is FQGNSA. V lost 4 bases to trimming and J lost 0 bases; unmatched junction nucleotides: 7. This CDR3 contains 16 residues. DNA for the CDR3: TGTGCCAGCAGCTCCGCGGGGACAGGAGCTAACTATGGCTACACCTTC. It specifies CASSSAGTGANYGYTF.

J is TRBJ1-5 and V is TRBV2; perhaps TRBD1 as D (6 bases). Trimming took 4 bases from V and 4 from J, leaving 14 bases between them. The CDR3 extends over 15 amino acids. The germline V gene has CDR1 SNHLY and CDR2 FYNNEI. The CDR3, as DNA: TGTGCCAGCAGTGCGTCCCAAAGGGGGAATCAGCCCCAGCATTTT. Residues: CASSASQRGNQPQHF.

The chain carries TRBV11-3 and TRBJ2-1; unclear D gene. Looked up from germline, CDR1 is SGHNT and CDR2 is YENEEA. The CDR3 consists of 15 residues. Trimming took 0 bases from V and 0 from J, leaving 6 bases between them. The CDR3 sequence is CASSLDPASYNEQFF. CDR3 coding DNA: TGTGCCAGCAGCTTAGATCCGGCCTCCTACAATGAGCAGTTCTTC.

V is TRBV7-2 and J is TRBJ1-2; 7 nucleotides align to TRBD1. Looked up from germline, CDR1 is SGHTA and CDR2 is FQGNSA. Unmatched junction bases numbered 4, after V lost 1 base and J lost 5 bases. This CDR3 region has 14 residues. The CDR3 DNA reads TGTGCCAGCAGCTTAGGGACAGGACGTTATGGCTACACCTTC. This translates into CASSLGTGRYGYTF.

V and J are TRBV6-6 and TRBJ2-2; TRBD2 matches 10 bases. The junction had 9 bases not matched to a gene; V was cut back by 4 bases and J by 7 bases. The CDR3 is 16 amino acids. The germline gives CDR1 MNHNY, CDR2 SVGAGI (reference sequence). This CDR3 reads CASSSSGRAGGGELFF. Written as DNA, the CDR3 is TGTGCCAGCAGTTCCAGCGGGAGGGCCGGCGGCGGGGAGCTGTTTTTT.

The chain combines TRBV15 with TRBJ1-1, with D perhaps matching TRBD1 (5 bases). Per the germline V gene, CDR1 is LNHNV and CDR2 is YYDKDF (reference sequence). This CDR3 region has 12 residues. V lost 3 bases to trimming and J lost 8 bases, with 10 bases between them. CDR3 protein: CATSRGGGEAFF. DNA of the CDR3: TGTGCCACCAGCAGGGGGGGAGGAGAAGCTTTCTTT.

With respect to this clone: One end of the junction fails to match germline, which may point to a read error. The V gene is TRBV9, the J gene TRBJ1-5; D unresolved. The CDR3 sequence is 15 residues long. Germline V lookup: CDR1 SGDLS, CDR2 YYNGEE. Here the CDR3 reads CASSVAPDGKQPQHF. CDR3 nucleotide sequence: TGTGCCAGCAGCGTAGCCCCCGACGGCAAACAGCCCCAGCATTTT.

The CDR3 sequence: CASRERQNYEQYF. CDR3 nucleotides: TGTGCCAGCCGGGAGCGACAGAACTACGAGCAGTACTTC. The chain combines TRBV2 with TRBJ2-7; the D gene is possibly TRBD2 (6 bases). V lost 8 bases to trimming and J lost 3 bases, with 14 bases between them. The CDR3 extends over 13 amino acids. Germline V CDR1 and CDR2: SNHLY, FYNNEI.

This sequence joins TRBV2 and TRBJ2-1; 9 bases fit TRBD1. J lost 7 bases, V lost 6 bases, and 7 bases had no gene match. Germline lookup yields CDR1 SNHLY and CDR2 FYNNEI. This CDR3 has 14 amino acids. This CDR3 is CASRPRTGENEQFF. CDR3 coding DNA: TGTGCCAGCAGACCCCGGACAGGGGAGAATGAGCAGTTCTTC. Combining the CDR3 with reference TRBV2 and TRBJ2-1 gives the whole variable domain EPEVTQTPSHQVTQMGQEVILRCVPISNHLYFYWYRQILGQKVEFLVSFYNNEISEKSEIFDDQFSVERPDGSNFTLKIRSTKLEDSAMYFCASRPRTGENEQFFGPGTRLTVL.

The CDR3 DNA reads TGTGCCAGCAGCCAAGATACAGGGATCTATGGCTACACCTTC. Its protein is CASSQDTGIYGYTF. The rearrangement uses TRBV3-1 (or the pseudogene TRBV3-2) and TRBJ1-2, with a tentative D call TRBD1 (6 bases). Germline assignment: CDR1 LGHDT and CDR2 YNNKEL (reference sequence). V was pared by 0 bases and J by 4 bases, with 9 bases between. This CDR3 comprises 14 residues.

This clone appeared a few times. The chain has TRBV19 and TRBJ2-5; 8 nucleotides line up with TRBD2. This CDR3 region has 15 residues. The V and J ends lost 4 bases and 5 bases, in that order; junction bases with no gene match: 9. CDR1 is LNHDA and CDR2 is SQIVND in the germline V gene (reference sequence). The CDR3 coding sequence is TGTGCCAGTAGTAGTACGGGACTAGTGACGGAGACCCAGTACTTC. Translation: CASSSTGLVTETQYF.

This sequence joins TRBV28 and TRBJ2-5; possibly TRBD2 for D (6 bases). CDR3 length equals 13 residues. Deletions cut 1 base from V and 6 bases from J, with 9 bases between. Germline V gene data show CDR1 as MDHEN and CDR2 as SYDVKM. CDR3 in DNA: TGTGCCAGCAGTTTATCCGGGGGTCAGACCCAGTACTTC. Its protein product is CASSLSGGQTQYF.

This CDR3 reads CAISEDSTTNQPQHF. CDR3 in DNA: TGTGCCATCAGCGAGGACAGTACGACAAATCAGCCCCAGCATTTT. The chain employs TRBV10-3 and TRBJ1-5; possibly TRBD1 for D (6 bases). The V gene lost 6 bases and the J gene lost 4 bases, with 16 bases spanning the gap. There are 15 residues in the CDR3. Germline CDR1 and CDR2: ENHRY and SYGVKD.

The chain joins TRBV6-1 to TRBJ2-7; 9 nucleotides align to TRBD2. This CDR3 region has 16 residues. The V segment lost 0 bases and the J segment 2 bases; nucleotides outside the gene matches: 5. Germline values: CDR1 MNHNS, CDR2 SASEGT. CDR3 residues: CASSEAGQRGAYEQYF. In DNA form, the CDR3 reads TGTGCCAGCAGTGAAGCTGGCCAGCGGGGGGCCTACGAGCAGTACTTC.

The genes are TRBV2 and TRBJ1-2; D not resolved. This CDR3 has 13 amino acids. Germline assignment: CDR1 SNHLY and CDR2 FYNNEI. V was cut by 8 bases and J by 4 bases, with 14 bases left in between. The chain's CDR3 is CASSVKGGYGYTF. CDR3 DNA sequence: TGTGCCAGCTCGGTCAAAGGCGGCTATGGCTACACCTTC.

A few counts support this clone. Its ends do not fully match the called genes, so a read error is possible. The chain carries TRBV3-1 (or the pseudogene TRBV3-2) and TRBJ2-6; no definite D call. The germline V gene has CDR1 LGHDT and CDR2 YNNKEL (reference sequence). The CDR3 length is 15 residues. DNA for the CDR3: TGTGCCAGCGGCCAGGAGCTCTCTGGGGCCAACGTCCTGACTTTC. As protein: CASGQELSGANVLTF.

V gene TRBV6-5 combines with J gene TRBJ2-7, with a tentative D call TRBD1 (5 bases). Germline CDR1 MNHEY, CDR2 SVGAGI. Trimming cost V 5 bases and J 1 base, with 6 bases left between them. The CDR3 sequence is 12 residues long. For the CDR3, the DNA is TGTGCCAGCAGTCAGGGTTCCTACGAGCAGTACTTC. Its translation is CASSQGSYEQYF.

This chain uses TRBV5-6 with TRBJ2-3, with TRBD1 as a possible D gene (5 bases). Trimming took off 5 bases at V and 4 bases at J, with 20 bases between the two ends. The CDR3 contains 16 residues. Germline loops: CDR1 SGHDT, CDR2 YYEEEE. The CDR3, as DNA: TGTGCCAGCAGGTTCAGGGCCTTGGGTAGTGCAGATACGCAGTATTTT. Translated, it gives CASRFRALGSADTQYF.

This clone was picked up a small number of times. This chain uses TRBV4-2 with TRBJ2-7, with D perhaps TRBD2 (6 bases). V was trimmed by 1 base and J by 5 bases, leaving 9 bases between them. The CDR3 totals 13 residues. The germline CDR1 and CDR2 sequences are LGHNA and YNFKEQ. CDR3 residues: CASSQVGGDEQYF. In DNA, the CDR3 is TGTGCCAGCAGCCAAGTAGGAGGGGACGAGCAGTACTTC.

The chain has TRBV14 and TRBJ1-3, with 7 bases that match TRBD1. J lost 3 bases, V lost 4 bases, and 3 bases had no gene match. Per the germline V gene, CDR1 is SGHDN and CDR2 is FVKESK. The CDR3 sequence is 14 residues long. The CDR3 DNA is TGTGCCAGCAGCCCGCGGACAGGTGGAAACACCATATATTTT. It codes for CASSPRTGGNTIYF.

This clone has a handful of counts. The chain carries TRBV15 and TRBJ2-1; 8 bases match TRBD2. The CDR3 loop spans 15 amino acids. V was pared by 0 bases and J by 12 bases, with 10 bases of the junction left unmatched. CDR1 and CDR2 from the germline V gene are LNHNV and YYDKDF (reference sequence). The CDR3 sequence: CATSRDSAGVGRQFF. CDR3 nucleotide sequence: TGTGCCACCAGCAGAGATTCAGCGGGAGTCGGTCGGCAGTTCTTC.

DNA of the CDR3: TGTGCCAGTAGCAAGGGACAGGGGGAGTACGAGCAGTACTTC. Its translation: CASSKGQGEYEQYF. The V and J genes are TRBV19 and TRBJ2-7; 11 bases fit TRBD1. Unmatched junction bases numbered 5, after V lost 6 bases and J lost 4 bases. The germline CDR1 and CDR2 sequences are LNHDA and SQIVND (reference sequence). The CDR3 consists of 14 residues.

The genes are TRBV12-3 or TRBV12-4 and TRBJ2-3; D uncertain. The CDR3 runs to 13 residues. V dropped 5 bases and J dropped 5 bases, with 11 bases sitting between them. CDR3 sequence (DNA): TGTGCCAGCAGTATTGACACCTTAGATACGCAGTATTTT. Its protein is CASSIDTLDTQYF.

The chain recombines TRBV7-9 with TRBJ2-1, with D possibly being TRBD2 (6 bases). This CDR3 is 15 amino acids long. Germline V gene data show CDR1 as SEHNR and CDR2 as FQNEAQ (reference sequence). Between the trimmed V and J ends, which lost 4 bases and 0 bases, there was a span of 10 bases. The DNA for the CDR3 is TGTGCCAGCAGCTCAGTCGGGAGCTCCTACAATGAGCAGTTCTTC. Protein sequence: CASSSVGSSYNEQFF.

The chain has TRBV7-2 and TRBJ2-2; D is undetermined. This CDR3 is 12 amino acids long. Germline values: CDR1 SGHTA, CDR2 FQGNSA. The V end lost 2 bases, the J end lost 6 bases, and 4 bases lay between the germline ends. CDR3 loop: CASSLSAGELFF. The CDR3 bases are TGTGCCAGCAGCTTATCCGCCGGGGAGCTGTTTTTT.

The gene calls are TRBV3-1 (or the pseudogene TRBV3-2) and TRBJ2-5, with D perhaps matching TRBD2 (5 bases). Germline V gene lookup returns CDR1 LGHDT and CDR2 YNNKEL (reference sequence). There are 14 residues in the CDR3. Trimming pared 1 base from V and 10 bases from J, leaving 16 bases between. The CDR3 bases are TGTGCCAGCAGCCAAGGCCTAGCCCTCATGGACCAGTACTTC. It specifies CASSQGLALMDQYF.

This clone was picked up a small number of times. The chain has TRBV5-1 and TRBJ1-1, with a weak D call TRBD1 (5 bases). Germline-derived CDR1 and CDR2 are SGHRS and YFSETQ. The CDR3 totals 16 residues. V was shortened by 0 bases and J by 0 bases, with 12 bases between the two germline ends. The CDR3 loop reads CASSLGGGTLNTEAFF. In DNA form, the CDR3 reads TGCGCCAGCAGCTTGGGTGGGGGGACCCTGAACACTGAAGCTTTCTTT.

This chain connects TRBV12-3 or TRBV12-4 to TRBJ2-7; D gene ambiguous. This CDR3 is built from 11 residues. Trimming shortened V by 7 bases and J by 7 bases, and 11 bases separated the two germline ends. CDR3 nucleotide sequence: TGTGCCAGCACCCTTGGTAAGGAGCAGTACTTC. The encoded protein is CASTLGKEQYF.

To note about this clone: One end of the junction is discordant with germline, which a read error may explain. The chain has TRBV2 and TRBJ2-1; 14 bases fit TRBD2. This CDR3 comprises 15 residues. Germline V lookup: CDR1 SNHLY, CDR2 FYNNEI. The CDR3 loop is CASREGLAGGNEQFF. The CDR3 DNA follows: TGTGCCAGCAGGGAAGGACTAGCGGGAGGTAATGAGCAGTTCTTC.

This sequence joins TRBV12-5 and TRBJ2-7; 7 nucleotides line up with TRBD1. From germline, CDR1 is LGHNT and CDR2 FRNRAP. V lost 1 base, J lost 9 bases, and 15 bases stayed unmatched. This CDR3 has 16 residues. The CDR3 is CASGLGGTALVSGQYF. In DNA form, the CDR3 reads TGTGCTAGTGGTTTGGGAGGGACAGCTCTAGTGTCGGGGCAGTACTTC. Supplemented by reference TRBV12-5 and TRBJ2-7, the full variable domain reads DARVTQTPRHKVTEMGQEVTMRCQPILGHNTVFWYRQTMMQGLELLAYFRNRAPLDDSGMPKDRFSAEMPDATLATLKIQPSEPRDSAVYFCASGLGGTALVSGQYFGPGTRLTVT.

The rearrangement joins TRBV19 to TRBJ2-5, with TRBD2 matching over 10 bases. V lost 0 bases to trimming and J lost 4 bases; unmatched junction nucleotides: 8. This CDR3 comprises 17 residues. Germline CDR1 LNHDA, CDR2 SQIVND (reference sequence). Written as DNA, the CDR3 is TGTGCCAGTAGTATAGATTTGTCGGCTAGCGGGAGAGAGACCCAGTACTTC. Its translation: CASSIDLSASGRETQYF.